This T cell receptor beta chain was documented in a study of cytotoxic CD8 clonotypes in ibrutinib-treated CLL. Across the whole study: Of a cohort that held about 12 relapsed/refractory and some 16 treatment-naive patients, about 18 were IGHV unmutated. Study results and limitations: Lymph node repertoires were not studied, and sampling times were unmatched.

As to this clone: Its antigen remains unknown.

With sequencing, the targeted depth ranged from 1 in 200,000 to 1 in 1 million T cells. Sequenced by immunoSEQ multiplex PCR; TCRdb stores in-frame clones only, minus some. The sample has some 350,000 clones, 67% seen once. Germline assignment: CDR1 MGHDK and CDR2 SYGVNS. This CDR3 has 14 amino acids. Trimming removed 2 bases from V and 2 bases from J, with 9 bases in between. The rearrangement links TRBV25-1 to TRBJ1-2, with D possibly TRBD1 on 5 matching bases. The material sequenced was PBMCs, taken after 36 months of ibrutinib treatment. This clonotype was sampled from a human donor with chronic lymphocytic leukemia. CDR3 nucleotide sequence: TGTGCCAGCAGTGAAGACAGAGACAACTATGGCTACACCTTC. This sequence encodes CASSEDRDNYGYTF.